The source of this T cell receptor beta chain is a study of a mutant IDH1 vaccine in newly diagnosed glioma. Study information: Once 4-6 weeks had passed after radiotherapy alone, vaccination started, or it started with temozolomide cycles. At week 47 came visit V13, while visit V12 had come at week 35.

CDR1 and CDR2 from the germline V gene are SQVTM and ANQGSEA. V was clipped by 4 bases and J by 5 bases, with 11 bases between them. The CDR3 totals 13 residues. This table comes from immunoSEQ multiplex PCR, and its TCRdb copy is limited to in-frame clones, with some not included. In the table there are 25,000 to 40,000 clones, 78% of which are singletons. This clone showed up just a few times. Its antigen is currently unknown. Noted time point: week 35, safety follow-up. Vaccinated patients received 300 ug of mutant IDH1 20-mer peptide per dose, with topical imiquimod. The receptor's source is a woman in her thirties or forties with glioma. J is TRBJ1-4 and V is TRBV29-1; TRBD1 is a possible D gene (6 bases). The sample consisted of PBMCs, taken from a glioma patient whose treatment included an IDH1 peptide vaccine. The CDR3 DNA is TGCAGCGTTGCTGGACAGTTGAATGAAAAACTGTTTTTT. Translated, it gives CSVAGQLNEKLFF.